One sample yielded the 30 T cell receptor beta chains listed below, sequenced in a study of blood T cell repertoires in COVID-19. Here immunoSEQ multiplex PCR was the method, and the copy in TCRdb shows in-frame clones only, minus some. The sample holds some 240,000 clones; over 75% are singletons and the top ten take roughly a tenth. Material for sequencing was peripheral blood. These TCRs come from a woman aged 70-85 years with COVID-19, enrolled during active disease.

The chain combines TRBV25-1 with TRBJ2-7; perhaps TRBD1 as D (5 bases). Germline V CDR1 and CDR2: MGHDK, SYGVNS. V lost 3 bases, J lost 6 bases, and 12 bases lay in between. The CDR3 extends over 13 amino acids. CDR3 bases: TGTGCCAGCAGTGACCCCGGTAGGGGCGAGCAGTACTTC. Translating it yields CASSDPGRGEQYF.

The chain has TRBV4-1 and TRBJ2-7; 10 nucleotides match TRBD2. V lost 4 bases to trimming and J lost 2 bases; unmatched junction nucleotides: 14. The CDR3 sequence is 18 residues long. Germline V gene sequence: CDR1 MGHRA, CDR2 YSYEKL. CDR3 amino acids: CASSRHPTSAGGPYEQYF. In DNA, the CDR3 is TGCGCCAGCAGCCGACACCCCACTTCAGCGGGAGGGCCCTACGAGCAGTACTTC.

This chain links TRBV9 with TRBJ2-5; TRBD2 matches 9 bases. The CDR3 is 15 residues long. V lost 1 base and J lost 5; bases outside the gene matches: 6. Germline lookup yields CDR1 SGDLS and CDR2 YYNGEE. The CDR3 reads CASSVIAGVGETQYF. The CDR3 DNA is TGTGCCAGCAGCGTAATAGCGGGAGTTGGGGAGACCCAGTACTTC.

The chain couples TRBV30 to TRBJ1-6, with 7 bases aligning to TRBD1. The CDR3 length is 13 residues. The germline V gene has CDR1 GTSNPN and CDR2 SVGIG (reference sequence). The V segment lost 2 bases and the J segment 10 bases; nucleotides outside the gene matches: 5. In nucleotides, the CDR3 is TGTGCCTGGAGTACAGGGGCGGCATCACCCCTCCACTTT. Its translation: CAWSTGAASPLHF.

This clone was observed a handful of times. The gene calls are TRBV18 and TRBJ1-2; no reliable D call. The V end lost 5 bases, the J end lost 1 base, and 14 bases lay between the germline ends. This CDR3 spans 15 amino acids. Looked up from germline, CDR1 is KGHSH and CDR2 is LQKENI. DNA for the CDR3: TGTGCCAGCTCAGACAACAGAAATAGTAACTATGGCTACACCTTC. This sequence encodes CASSDNRNSNYGYTF.

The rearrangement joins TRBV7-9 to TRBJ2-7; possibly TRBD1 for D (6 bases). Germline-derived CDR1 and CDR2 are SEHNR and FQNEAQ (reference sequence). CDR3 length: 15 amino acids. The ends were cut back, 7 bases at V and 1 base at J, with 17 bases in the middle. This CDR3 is CASTAQDRLSYEQYF. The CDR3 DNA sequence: TGTGCCAGCACCGCACAGGACAGACTATCCTACGAGCAGTACTTC. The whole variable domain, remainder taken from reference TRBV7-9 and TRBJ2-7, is DTGVSQNPRHKITKRGQNVTFRCDPISEHNRLYWYRQTLGQGPEFLTYFQNEAQLEKSRLLSDRFSAERPKGSFSTLEIQRTEQGDSAMYLCASTAQDRLSYEQYFGPGTRLTVT.

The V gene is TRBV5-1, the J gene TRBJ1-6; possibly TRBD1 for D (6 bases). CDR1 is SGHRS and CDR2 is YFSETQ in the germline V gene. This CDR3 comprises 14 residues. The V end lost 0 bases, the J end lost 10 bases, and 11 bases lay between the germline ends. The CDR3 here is CASSLDRVKSPLHF. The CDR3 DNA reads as TGCGCCAGCAGCTTGGACAGGGTAAAGTCACCCCTCCACTTT.

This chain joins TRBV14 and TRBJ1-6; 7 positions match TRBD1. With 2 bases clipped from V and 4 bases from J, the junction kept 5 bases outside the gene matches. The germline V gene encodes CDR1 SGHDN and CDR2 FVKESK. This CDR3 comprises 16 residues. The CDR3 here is CASSQWGQSYNSPLHF. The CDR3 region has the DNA TGTGCCAGCAGCCAATGGGGACAGAGTTATAATTCACCCCTCCACTTT.

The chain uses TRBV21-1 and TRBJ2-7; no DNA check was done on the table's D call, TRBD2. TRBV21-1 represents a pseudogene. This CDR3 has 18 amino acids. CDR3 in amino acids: CASSKVEAAGPGAYEQYF. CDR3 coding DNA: TGTGCCAGCAGCAAAGTAGAGGCGGCAGGGCCGGGGGCCTACGAGCAGTACTTC.

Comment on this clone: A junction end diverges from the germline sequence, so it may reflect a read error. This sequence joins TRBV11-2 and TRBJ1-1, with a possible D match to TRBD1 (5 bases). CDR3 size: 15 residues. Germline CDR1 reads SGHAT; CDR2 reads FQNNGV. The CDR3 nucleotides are TGTGCCAGCAGCCTAGAGGTAGGGGCGGGGACTGAAGCTTTCTTT. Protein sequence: CASSLEVGAGTEAFF.

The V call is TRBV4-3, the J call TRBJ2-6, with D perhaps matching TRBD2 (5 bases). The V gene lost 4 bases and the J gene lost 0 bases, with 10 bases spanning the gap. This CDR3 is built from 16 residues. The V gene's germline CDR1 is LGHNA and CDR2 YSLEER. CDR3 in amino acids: CASSLRAASGANVLTF. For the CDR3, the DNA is TGCGCCAGCAGCCTGAGGGCGGCCTCTGGGGCCAACGTCCTGACTTTC.

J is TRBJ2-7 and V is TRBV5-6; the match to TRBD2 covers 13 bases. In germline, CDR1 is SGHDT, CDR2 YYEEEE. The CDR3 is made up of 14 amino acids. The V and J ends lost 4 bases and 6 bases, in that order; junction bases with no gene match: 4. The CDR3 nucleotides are TGTGCCAGCAGCGGGGGACTAGCGGGATCCGAGCAGTACTTC. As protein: CASSGGLAGSEQYF.

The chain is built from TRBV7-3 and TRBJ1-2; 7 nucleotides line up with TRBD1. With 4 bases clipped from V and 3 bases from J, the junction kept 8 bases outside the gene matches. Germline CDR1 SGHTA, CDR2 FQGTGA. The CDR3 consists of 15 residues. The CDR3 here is CASSYFPGTDYGYTF. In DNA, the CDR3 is TGTGCCAGCAGCTACTTCCCCGGGACAGACTATGGCTACACCTTC.

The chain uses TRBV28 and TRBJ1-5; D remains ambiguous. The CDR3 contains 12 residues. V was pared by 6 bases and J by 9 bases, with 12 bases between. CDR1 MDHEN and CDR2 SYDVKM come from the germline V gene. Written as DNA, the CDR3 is TGTGCCAGCAGCCAGAGACACCGGCCCCAGCATTTT. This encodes CASSQRHRPQHF.

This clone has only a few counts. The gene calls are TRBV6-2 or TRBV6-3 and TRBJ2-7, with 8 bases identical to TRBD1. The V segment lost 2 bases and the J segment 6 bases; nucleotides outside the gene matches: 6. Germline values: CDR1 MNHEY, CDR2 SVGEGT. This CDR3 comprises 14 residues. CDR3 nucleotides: TGTGCCAGCAGTTACCGACAGGGGCTGGGCGAGCAGTACTTC. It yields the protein CASSYRQGLGEQYF.

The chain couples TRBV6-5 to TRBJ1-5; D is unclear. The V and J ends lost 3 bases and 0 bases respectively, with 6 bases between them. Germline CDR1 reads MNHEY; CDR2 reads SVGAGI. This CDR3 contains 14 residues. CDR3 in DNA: TGTGCCAGCAGTTATCAGGCTAGCAATCAGCCCCAGCATTTT. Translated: CASSYQASNQPQHF.

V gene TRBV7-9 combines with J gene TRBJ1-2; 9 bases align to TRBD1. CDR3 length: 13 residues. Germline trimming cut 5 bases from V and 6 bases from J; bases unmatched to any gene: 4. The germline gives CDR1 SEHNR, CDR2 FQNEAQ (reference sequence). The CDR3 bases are TGTGCCAGCAGCCAGACAGGGGGTAATGGCTACACCTTC. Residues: CASSQTGGNGYTF.

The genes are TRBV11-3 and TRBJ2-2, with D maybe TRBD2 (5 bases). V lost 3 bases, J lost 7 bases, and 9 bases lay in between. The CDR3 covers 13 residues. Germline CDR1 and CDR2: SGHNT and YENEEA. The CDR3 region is CASSFGVNGELFF. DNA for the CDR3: TGTGCCAGCAGCTTCGGGGTTAACGGGGAGCTGTTTTTT.

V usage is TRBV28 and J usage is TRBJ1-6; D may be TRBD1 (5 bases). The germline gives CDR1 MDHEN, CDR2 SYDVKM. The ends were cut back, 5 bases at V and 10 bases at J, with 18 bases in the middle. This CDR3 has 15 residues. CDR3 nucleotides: TGTGCCAGCAGTCCTGAAGACAGAGTAAGATCACCCCTCCACTTT. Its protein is CASSPEDRVRSPLHF. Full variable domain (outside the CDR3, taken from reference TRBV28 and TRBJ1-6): DVKVTQSSRYLVKRTGEKVFLECVQDMDHENMFWYRQDPGLGLRLIYFSYDVKMKEKGDIPEGYSVSREKKERFSLILESASTNQTSMYLCASSPEDRVRSPLHFGNGTRLTVT.

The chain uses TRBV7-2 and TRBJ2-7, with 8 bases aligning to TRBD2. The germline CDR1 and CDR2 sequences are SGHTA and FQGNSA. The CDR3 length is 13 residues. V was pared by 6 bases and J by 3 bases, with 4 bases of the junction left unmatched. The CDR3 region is CASRTTSGYEQYF. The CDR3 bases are TGTGCCAGCAGAACAACTAGCGGCTACGAGCAGTACTTC.

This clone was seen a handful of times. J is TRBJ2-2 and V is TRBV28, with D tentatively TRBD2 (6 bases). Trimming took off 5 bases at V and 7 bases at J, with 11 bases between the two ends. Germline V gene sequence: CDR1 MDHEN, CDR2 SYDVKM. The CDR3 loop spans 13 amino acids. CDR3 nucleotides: TGTGCCAGCAGTCCCTGGGGACTCGGGGAGCTGTTTTTT. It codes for CASSPWGLGELFF.

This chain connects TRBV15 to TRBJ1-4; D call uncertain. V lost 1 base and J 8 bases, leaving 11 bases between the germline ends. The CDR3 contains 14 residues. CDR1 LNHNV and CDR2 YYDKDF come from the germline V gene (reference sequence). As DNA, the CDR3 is TGTGCCACCAGCAGAGGAGAGCCTTCGGAAAAACTGTTTTTT. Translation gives CATSRGEPSEKLFF.

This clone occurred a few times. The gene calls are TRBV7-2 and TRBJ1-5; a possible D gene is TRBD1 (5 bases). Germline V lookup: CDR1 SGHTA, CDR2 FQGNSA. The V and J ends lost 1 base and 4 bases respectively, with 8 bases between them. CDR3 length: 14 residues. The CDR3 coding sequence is TGTGCCAGCAGCTTAGTGCAGGGAAATCAGCCCCAGCATTTT. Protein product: CASSLVQGNQPQHF.

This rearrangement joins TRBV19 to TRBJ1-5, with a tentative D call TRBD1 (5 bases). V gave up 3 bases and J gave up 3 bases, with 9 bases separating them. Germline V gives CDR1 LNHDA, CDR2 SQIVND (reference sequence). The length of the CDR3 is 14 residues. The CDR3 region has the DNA TGTGCCAGTAGTATTGGGGCAGACAATCAGCCCCAGCATTTT. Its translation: CASSIGADNQPQHF.

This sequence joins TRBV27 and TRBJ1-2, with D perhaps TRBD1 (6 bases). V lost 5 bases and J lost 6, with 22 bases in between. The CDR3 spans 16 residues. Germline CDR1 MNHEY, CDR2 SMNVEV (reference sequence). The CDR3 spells CASSRTASYPGDGYTF. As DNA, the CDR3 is TGTGCCAGCAGTCGGACAGCATCTTACCCAGGCGATGGCTACACCTTC.

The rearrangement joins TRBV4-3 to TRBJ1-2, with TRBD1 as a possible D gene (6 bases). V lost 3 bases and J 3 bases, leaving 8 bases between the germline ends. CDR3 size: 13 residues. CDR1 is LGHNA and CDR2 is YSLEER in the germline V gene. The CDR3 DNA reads TGCGCCAGCAGCCAGACAGGAGACTATGGCTACACCTTC. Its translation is CASSQTGDYGYTF.

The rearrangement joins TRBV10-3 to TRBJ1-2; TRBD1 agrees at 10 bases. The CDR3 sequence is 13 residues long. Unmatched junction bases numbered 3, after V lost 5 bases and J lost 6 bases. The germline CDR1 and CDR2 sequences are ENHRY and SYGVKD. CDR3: CAISWTGGDGYTF. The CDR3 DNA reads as TGTGCCATCAGTTGGACAGGGGGGGATGGCTACACCTTC.

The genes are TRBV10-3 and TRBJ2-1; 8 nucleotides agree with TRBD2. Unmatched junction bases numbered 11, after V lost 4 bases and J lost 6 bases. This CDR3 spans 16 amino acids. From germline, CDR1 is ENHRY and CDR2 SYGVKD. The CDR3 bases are TGTGCCATCAGTGTGGACGGGAGGGCCGTTTTCAATGAGCAGTTCTTC. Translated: CAISVDGRAVFNEQFF.

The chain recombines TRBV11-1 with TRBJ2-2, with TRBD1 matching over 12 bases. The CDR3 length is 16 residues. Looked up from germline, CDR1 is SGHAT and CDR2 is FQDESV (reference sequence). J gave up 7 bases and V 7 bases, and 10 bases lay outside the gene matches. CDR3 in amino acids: CASNVTGTGGIGELFF. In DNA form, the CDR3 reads TGTGCCAGCAACGTTACCGGGACAGGGGGCATCGGGGAGCTGTTTTTT.

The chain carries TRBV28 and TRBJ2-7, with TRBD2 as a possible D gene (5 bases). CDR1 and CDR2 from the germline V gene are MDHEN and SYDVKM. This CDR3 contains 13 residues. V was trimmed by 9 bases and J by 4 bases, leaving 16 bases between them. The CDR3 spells CARTNGIRYEQYF. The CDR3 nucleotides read TGTGCCAGAACAAACGGGATTCGATACGAGCAGTACTTC.